A single sample gave rise to the 16 T cell receptor beta chains below, sequenced in a study of a mutant IDH1 vaccine in newly diagnosed glioma. Clones were read by immunoSEQ multiplex PCR, and TCRdb kept only the in-frame ones, dropping some. The sample gives about 32,000 clones, roughly three quarters of which show up once; about a tenth is in the top ten. Their antigens remain unidentified. Time point in this sample: week 35, safety follow-up. Mutant IDH1 20-mer peptide, at 300 ug, made up each vaccine dose, with topical imiquimod. The source material was PBMCs, sampled from a glioma patient whose treatment included an IDH1 peptide vaccine. The receptors stem from a woman aged 25 to 45 with glioma. Some clones in this sample may be carry-over from other donors' samples.

This sequence joins TRBV6-5 and TRBJ2-7; D not resolved. Per germline, CDR1 MNHEY and CDR2 SVGAGI. The CDR3 extends over 12 amino acids. V lost 6 bases and J lost 6, with 12 bases in between. In DNA, the CDR3 is TGTGCCAGCAGCACTGGAAGGCGCGAGCAGTACTTC. This gives the protein CASSTGRREQYF.

The chain recombines TRBV10-1 with TRBJ2-1; TRBD2 is a possible D gene (6 bases). The V gene lost 8 bases and the J gene lost 0 bases, with 17 bases spanning the gap. The CDR3 is 16 amino acids. The V gene's germline CDR1 is WNHNN and CDR2 SYGVQD (reference sequence). The CDR3 region is CASSQAGLGSYNEQFF. DNA of the CDR3: TGCGCCAGCTCTCAAGCGGGCCTTGGCTCCTACAATGAGCAGTTCTTC.

The chain links TRBV19 to TRBJ1-5; a possible D gene is TRBD1 (5 bases). V lost 8 bases and J 4 bases, leaving 15 bases between the germline ends. CDR3 length equals 14 residues. The V gene's germline CDR1 is LNHDA and CDR2 SQIVND (reference sequence). The CDR3 protein is CASRPGLPNQPQHF. The CDR3 DNA reads TGTGCCAGTCGGCCGGGACTCCCAAATCAGCCCCAGCATTTT.

The chain joins TRBV5-1 to TRBJ2-7, with TRBD2 matching over 10 bases. The CDR3 runs 16 residues. Germline V CDR1 and CDR2: SGHRS, YFSETQ. Trimming took 1 base from V and 2 from J; bases not matched to a gene: 6. CDR3 loop: CASSLFGTSAPYEQYF. The CDR3 nucleotides are TGCGCCAGCAGCTTGTTCGGGACTAGCGCCCCCTACGAGCAGTACTTC.

The V and J genes are TRBV4-1 and TRBJ2-6; a weak D match, TRBD1 (5 bases). This CDR3 is 17 amino acids long. V was cut by 4 bases and J by 2 bases, with 15 bases left in between. Germline V gives CDR1 MGHRA, CDR2 YSYEKL. CDR3 nucleotides: TGCGCCAGCAGCCCCAGGGAAAAAGGGGCTGGGGCCAACGTCCTGACTTTC. As protein: CASSPREKGAGANVLTF.

The rearrangement joins TRBV9 to TRBJ2-7; D uncertain. Trimming removed 0 bases from V and 0 bases from J, with 7 bases in between. This CDR3 is 14 amino acids long. Germline V gives CDR1 SGDLS, CDR2 YYNGEE. The CDR3 protein is CASSVAANSYEQYF. The CDR3 DNA reads as TGTGCCAGCAGCGTAGCAGCTAACTCCTACGAGCAGTACTTC.

V usage is TRBV5-6 and J usage is TRBJ2-1, with 7 bases that match TRBD2. V dropped 3 bases and J dropped 2; count of bases not matched to a gene: 8. Germline CDR1 SGHDT, CDR2 YYEEEE. The CDR3 consists of 16 residues. CDR3 nucleotide sequence: TGTGCCAGCAGCTCTGGGGGGGGACTACCCTACAATGAGCAGTTCTTC. The encoded protein is CASSSGGGLPYNEQFF.

The rearrangement joins TRBV9 to TRBJ2-4; the D call may be TRBD1 or TRBD2 (6 bases each). Germline V gene data show CDR1 as SGDLS and CDR2 as YYNGEE. The CDR3 runs to 15 residues. V was trimmed by 3 bases and J by 5 bases, leaving 15 bases between them. CDR3 coding DNA: TGTGCCAGCAGCGCGGGGGCGGGTCTCGAAAACATTCAGTACTTC. Protein sequence: CASSAGAGLENIQYF.

CDR3 sequence reads: CASSEWQGWTDTQYF. The CDR3 bases are TGCGCCAGCAGTGAGTGGCAGGGTTGGACAGATACGCAGTATTTT. The V call is TRBV10-2, the J call TRBJ2-3; D is possibly TRBD1 (5 bases). Trimming left V 1 base short and J 3 bases short, with 11 bases between. Looked up from germline, CDR1 is WSHSY and CDR2 is SAAADI. The CDR3 has 15 amino acids.

This chain links TRBV30 with TRBJ2-7, with no clear D. Germline V gene lookup returns CDR1 GTSNPN and CDR2 SVGIG (reference sequence). The CDR3 is made up of 11 amino acids. The V end was cut by 8 bases, the J end by 4 bases, with 12 bases between. CDR3: CARQDRYEQYF. CDR3 sequence (DNA): TGTGCCCGGCAGGACCGTTACGAGCAGTACTTC.

DNA for the CDR3: TGCGCCAGCAGCCAGATCGGACAGGGGAGGACTGAAGCTTTCTTT. Its protein product is CASSQIGQGRTEAFF. V and J are TRBV4-1 and TRBJ1-1; the match to TRBD1 covers 9 bases. The CDR3 is 15 amino acids. Looked up from germline, CDR1 is MGHRA and CDR2 is YSYEKL. V lost 3 bases and J lost 5; bases outside the gene matches: 7.

The V and J genes are TRBV11-2 and TRBJ2-7, with a possible D match to TRBD1 (6 bases). The CDR3 sequence is 13 residues long. Germline values: CDR1 SGHAT, CDR2 FQNNGV. The V end was cut by 3 bases, the J end by 7 bases, with 13 bases between. The CDR3 region is CASSFTNGQEQYF. In DNA form, the CDR3 reads TGTGCCAGCAGCTTTACTAACGGACAGGAGCAGTACTTC.

The chain couples TRBV9 to TRBJ1-4; no reliable D call. Trimming shortened V by 0 bases and J by 7 bases, and 13 bases separated the two germline ends. The germline gives CDR1 SGDLS, CDR2 YYNGEE. This CDR3 region has 15 residues. Here the CDR3 DNA reads TGTGCCAGCAGCGTAGGGACCCTAGGCGGTGAAAAACTGTTTTTT. Encoded protein: CASSVGTLGGEKLFF.

The V call is TRBV7-9, the J call TRBJ1-5, with 9 positions matching TRBD1. J gave up 2 bases and V 5 bases, and 13 bases lay outside the gene matches. There are 18 residues in the CDR3. Germline CDR1 and CDR2: SEHNR and FQNEAQ (reference sequence). CDR3 sequence (DNA): TGTGCCAGCAGCAGGACAGGGGCGGGTTCCGGCGGCAATCAGCCCCAGCATTTT. Its protein product is CASSRTGAGSGGNQPQHF.

The chain recombines TRBV29-1 with TRBJ1-2; D ambiguous. CDR1 and CDR2 from the germline V gene are SQVTM and ANQGSEA. V was cut by 7 bases and J by 4 bases, with 16 bases left in between. The CDR3 contains 13 residues. Here the CDR3 reads CSATLLSFYGYTF. CDR3 in DNA: TGCAGCGCCACCCTCCTGAGTTTCTATGGCTACACCTTC.

This clone showed up just a few times. V gene TRBV28 combines with J gene TRBJ1-1, with D unclear. Germline lookup yields CDR1 MDHEN and CDR2 SYDVKM. The germline V and J ends were trimmed by 3 bases and 1 base, with 9 bases remaining between them. The CDR3 is made up of 14 amino acids. CDR3 residues: CASSFTVRNTEAFF. The DNA for the CDR3 is TGTGCCAGCAGTTTTACTGTCCGGAACACTGAAGCTTTCTTT.